These T cell receptor beta chains were read from a single sample in a study of T-cell reconstitution after alpha-beta-depleted transplantation in children. One entry per CDR3 protein results from TCRdb running MiXCR on the PCR reads. This table has nearly 350,000 distinct CDR3 sequences, 15% to 20% appearing once. Sequencing used PBMCs, mostly from graft donor cells, obtained 360 days after TCRalphabeta/CD19-depleted stem cell transplant. These receptors were collected from a male patient aged 2-9 years who had a stem cell transplant for acute lymphoblastic leukemia, so the T cells may come from the graft donor. Both conserved end residues are part of each CDR3. D genes are given only for firm matches. Size is stated for part of the rows, as once, few or many counts, or as a class when the clone is expanded.

D gene: NA; CDR3 length: 14; J gene: TRBJ1-3; clone size: NA; V gene: TRBV7-2; CDR3 DNA: TGTGCCAGCAGCTTAGGGGACTTTGGAAACACCATATATTTT; CDR3 protein: CASSLGDFGNTIYF
D gene: NA; CDR3 length: 13; J gene: TRBJ1-6; clone size: few; V gene: TRBV20-1; CDR3 DNA: TGCAGTGCCCAGCTGGGCTCTAATTCACCCCTCCACTTT; CDR3 protein: CSAQLGSNSPLHF
D gene: NA; CDR3 length: 11; J gene: TRBJ2-1; clone size: NA; V gene: TRBV29-1; CDR3 DNA: TGCAGCGTGATAACTGCGGATGGGCAGTTCTTC; CDR3 protein: CSVITADGQFF
D gene: TRBD1; CDR3 length: 17; J gene: TRBJ2-7; clone size: few; V gene: TRBV28; CDR3 DNA: TGTGCCAGCAGTCTGTTTCGACAGGGTAGCATCTCCTACGAGCAGTACTTC; CDR3 protein: CASSLFRQGSISYEQYF
D gene: NA; CDR3 length: 16; J gene: TRBJ2-7; clone size: NA; V gene: TRBV9; CDR3 DNA: TGTGCCAGCAGCGTAGGCTTCGAGCAGTACCCCTACGAGCAGTACTTC; CDR3 protein: CASSVGFEQYPYEQYF
D gene: NA; CDR3 length: 16; J gene: TRBJ1-1; clone size: NA; V gene: TRBV5-1; CDR3 DNA: TGCGCCAGCAGCCGACCGACGGGGAGTGGTCGGACTGAAGCTTTCTTT; CDR3 protein: CASSRPTGSGRTEAFF
D gene: NA; CDR3 length: 14; J gene: TRBJ2-5; clone size: NA; V gene: TRBV4-1; CDR3 DNA: TGCGCCAGCAGCGGGGGGCGGTACCAAGAGACCCAGTACTTC; CDR3 protein: CASSGGRYQETQYF
D gene: NA; CDR3 length: 15; J gene: TRBJ1-1; clone size: NA; V gene: TRBV28; CDR3 DNA: TGTGCCAGCAGTTCACCGGGGGGCCCGAACACTGAAGCTTTCTTT; CDR3 protein: CASSSPGGPNTEAFF
D gene: NA; CDR3 length: 16; J gene: TRBJ2-7; clone size: few; V gene: TRBV11-1; CDR3 DNA: TGTGCCAGCAGCTCAGCCAGGGGAGGGCCTTCCTACGAGCAGTACTTC; CDR3 protein: CASSSARGGPSYEQYF
D gene: TRBD1; CDR3 length: 15; J gene: TRBJ2-7; clone size: NA; V gene: TRBV7-8; CDR3 DNA: TGTGCCAGCAGCCCCCGTCGGGACAGAGTCTACGAGCAGTACTTC; CDR3 protein: CASSPRRDRVYEQYF
D gene: TRBD1; CDR3 length: 14; J gene: TRBJ2-7; clone size: NA; V gene: TRBV27; CDR3 DNA: TGTGCCAGCCGCCGCGGACAGGGGCGGCACGAGCAGTACTTC; CDR3 protein: CASRRGQGRHEQYF
D gene: NA; CDR3 length: 13; J gene: TRBJ1-5; clone size: many; V gene: TRBV7-9; CDR3 DNA: TGTGCCAGCAGCTCCAGTGGGCCAGGAGCCCAGCATTTT; CDR3 protein: CASSSSGPGAQHF
D gene: NA; CDR3 length: 12; J gene: TRBJ1-2; clone size: few; V gene: TRBV6-2/TRBV6-3; CDR3 DNA: TGTGCCAGCAGTTACGCAGGGGATGGCTACACCTTC; CDR3 protein: CASSYAGDGYTF
D gene: NA; CDR3 length: 14; J gene: TRBJ1-6; clone size: NA; V gene: TRBV7-6; CDR3 DNA: TGTGCCAGCAGCTTGTCCAGTAAAAATTCACCCCTCCACTTT; CDR3 protein: CASSLSSKNSPLHF
D gene: NA; CDR3 length: 20; J gene: TRBJ2-3; clone size: NA; V gene: TRBV7-2; CDR3 DNA: TGTGCCAGCAGCTTAGCGACCTTACCAGGGCGGAGACCTTACACAGATACGCAGTATTTT; CDR3 protein: CASSLATLPGRRPYTDTQYF
D gene: TRBD1; CDR3 length: 15; J gene: TRBJ2-3; clone size: NA; V gene: TRBV4-3; CDR3 DNA: TGCGCCAGCAGCCCGGGACAGGGTGGATCAGATACGCAGTATTTT; CDR3 protein: CASSPGQGGSDTQYF
D gene: NA; CDR3 length: 15; J gene: TRBJ1-2; clone size: NA; V gene: TRBV4-2; CDR3 DNA: TGTGCCAGCAGCCAAGAGGCAAGGGATCTCTATGGCTACACCTTC; CDR3 protein: CASSQEARDLYGYTF
D gene: NA; CDR3 length: 11; J gene: TRBJ2-1; clone size: few; V gene: TRBV7-3; CDR3 DNA: TGTGCCAGCAGCTCGGGACCGAAGCAGTTCTTC; CDR3 protein: CASSSGPKQFF
D gene: NA; CDR3 length: 11; J gene: TRBJ2-7; clone size: NA; V gene: TRBV3-1; CDR3 DNA: TGTGCCAGCAGCCAAGTGCACGAGCAGTACTTC; CDR3 protein: CASSQVHEQYF
D gene: TRBD2; CDR3 length: 16; J gene: TRBJ2-5; clone size: many; V gene: TRBV4-2; CDR3 DNA: TGTGCCAGCAGCCAAGCGGCTAGCGGCTACCAAGAGACCCAGTACTTC; CDR3 protein: CASSQAASGYQETQYF
D gene: NA; CDR3 length: 15; J gene: TRBJ2-7; clone size: NA; V gene: TRBV4-3; CDR3 DNA: TGCGCCAGCAGCCAAGATGGGACTGGGACCTACGAGCAGTACTTC; CDR3 protein: CASSQDGTGTYEQYF
D gene: NA; CDR3 length: 15; J gene: TRBJ1-4; clone size: few; V gene: TRBV23-1; CDR3 DNA: TGCGCCAGCAGTCCACGGACCCAGACTAATGAAAAACTGTTTTTT; CDR3 protein: CASSPRTQTNEKLFF
D gene: NA; CDR3 length: 15; J gene: TRBJ2-7; clone size: few; V gene: TRBV11-2; CDR3 DNA: TGTGCCAGCAGCTCGAACAGGGACCCCTCCTACGAGCAGTACTTC; CDR3 protein: CASSSNRDPSYEQYF
D gene: TRBD2; CDR3 length: 17; J gene: TRBJ2-1; clone size: NA; V gene: TRBV4-3; CDR3 DNA: TGCGCCAACAGCCAAGATTGGTTGCTAGCGGGGTACAATGAGCAGTTCTTC; CDR3 protein: CANSQDWLLAGYNEQFF
D gene: NA; CDR3 length: 16; J gene: TRBJ1-5; clone size: few; V gene: TRBV5-5; CDR3 DNA: TGTGCCAGCAGCTTTGACCGGGGCCAGAGGAATCAGCCCCAGCATTTT; CDR3 protein: CASSFDRGQRNQPQHF
D gene: NA; CDR3 length: 13; J gene: TRBJ2-4; clone size: many; V gene: TRBV20-1; CDR3 DNA: TGCAGTGCAAGGACAGTAGCCAAAAACATTCAGTACTTC; CDR3 protein: CSARTVAKNIQYF
D gene: NA; CDR3 length: 13; J gene: TRBJ1-5; clone size: NA; V gene: TRBV6-1; CDR3 DNA: TGTGCCAGCAGTCTTATCTTAGGACGGGACCAGCATTTT; CDR3 protein: CASSLILGRDQHF
D gene: NA; CDR3 length: 13; J gene: TRBJ2-5; clone size: many; V gene: TRBV10-2; CDR3 DNA: TGCGCCAGCAGTGTCCTAGCGCGAGAGACCCAGTACTTC; CDR3 protein: CASSVLARETQYF
D gene: TRBD2; CDR3 length: 16; J gene: TRBJ2-1; clone size: NA; V gene: TRBV6-5; CDR3 DNA: TGTGCCAGCAGTTACTCGACAGCGGGAGGGGGCAATGAGCAGTTCTTC; CDR3 protein: CASSYSTAGGGNEQFF
D gene: NA; CDR3 length: 13; J gene: TRBJ2-1; clone size: NA; V gene: TRBV5-6; CDR3 DNA: TGTGCCAGCAGCTTCTCTAGGGGGAATGAGCAGTTCTTC; CDR3 protein: CASSFSRGNEQFF
D gene: NA; CDR3 length: 17; J gene: TRBJ2-7; clone size: few; V gene: TRBV12-3/TRBV12-4; CDR3 DNA: TGTGCCAGCAGTCCGTTCCCATGGGGGAGTCAGACCTACGAGCAGTACTTC; CDR3 protein: CASSPFPWGSQTYEQYF
D gene: TRBD2; CDR3 length: 18; J gene: TRBJ2-2; clone size: few; V gene: TRBV7-2; CDR3 DNA: TGTGCCAGCAGCTTAGCCCCTTCACTAGCGGGAGCTCCCGGGGAGCTGTTTTTT; CDR3 protein: CASSLAPSLAGAPGELFF
D gene: NA; CDR3 length: 15; J gene: TRBJ2-1; clone size: NA; V gene: TRBV4-2; CDR3 DNA: TGTGCCAGCAGCCAGGAAGCGGTCTCCTACAATGAGCAGTTCTTC; CDR3 protein: CASSQEAVSYNEQFF
D gene: TRBD1; CDR3 length: 17; J gene: TRBJ1-3; clone size: NA; V gene: TRBV3-1; CDR3 DNA: TGTGCCAGCAGCCCCCGGACAGGGGCCACCTCTGGAAACACCATATATTTT; CDR3 protein: CASSPRTGATSGNTIYF
D gene: NA; CDR3 length: 14; J gene: TRBJ1-4; clone size: NA; V gene: TRBV5-1; CDR3 DNA: TGCGCCAGCAGAGCGGCCGGAGACGCTGAAAAACTGTTTTTT; CDR3 protein: CASRAAGDAEKLFF
D gene: NA; CDR3 length: 14; J gene: TRBJ2-1; clone size: NA; V gene: TRBV20-1; CDR3 DNA: TGCAGTGCTAGAGTGGTGAGCGCCTACAATGAGCAGTTCTTC; CDR3 protein: CSARVVSAYNEQFF
D gene: NA; CDR3 length: 15; J gene: TRBJ2-3; clone size: NA; V gene: TRBV18; CDR3 DNA: TGTGCCAGCTCACCTCTAGCGTCTAGCACAGATACGCAGTATTTT; CDR3 protein: CASSPLASSTDTQYF
D gene: TRBD1; CDR3 length: 17; J gene: TRBJ2-7; clone size: NA; V gene: TRBV10-3; CDR3 DNA: TGTGCCATCAGTGACAGTTCCTGGGGACAGGGGGTGTACGAGCAGTACTTC; CDR3 protein: CAISDSSWGQGVYEQYF
D gene: TRBD2; CDR3 length: 14; J gene: TRBJ2-7; clone size: NA; V gene: TRBV28; CDR3 DNA: TGTGCCAGCGCCAGTAGCGGGAACCTTTACGAGCAGTACTTC; CDR3 protein: CASASSGNLYEQYF
D gene: TRBD2; CDR3 length: 13; J gene: TRBJ2-5; clone size: few; V gene: TRBV3-1; CDR3 DNA: TGTGCCAGCAGCCATCTCGGGGGGGAGACCCAGTACTTC; CDR3 protein: CASSHLGGETQYF
D gene: NA; CDR3 length: 19; J gene: TRBJ2-1; clone size: NA; V gene: TRBV7-3; CDR3 DNA: TGTGCCAGCAGCTTAACCCCGGATCCTAGCCGAAGCTCCTACAATGAGCAGTTCTTC; CDR3 protein: CASSLTPDPSRSSYNEQFF
D gene: NA; CDR3 length: 14; J gene: TRBJ2-1; clone size: NA; V gene: TRBV14; CDR3 DNA: TGTGCCAGCAGCCAAGCAGTCGGGGGCTATGAGCAGTTCTTC; CDR3 protein: CASSQAVGGYEQFF
D gene: TRBD2; CDR3 length: 18; J gene: TRBJ2-1; clone size: NA; V gene: TRBV11-1; CDR3 DNA: TGTGCCAGCAGCAGTTCCCGTCGGGGAACCGAACTAGCGGGAGAGCAGTTCTTC; CDR3 protein: CASSSSRRGTELAGEQFF
D gene: NA; CDR3 length: 12; J gene: TRBJ2-3; clone size: many; V gene: TRBV28; CDR3 DNA: TGTGCCAGCAGGGACTACACAGATACGCAGTATTTT; CDR3 protein: CASRDYTDTQYF
D gene: NA; CDR3 length: 13; J gene: TRBJ2-7; clone size: NA; V gene: TRBV7-9; CDR3 DNA: TGTGCCAGCAGCTCGACAGACCATTACGAGCAGTACTTC; CDR3 protein: CASSSTDHYEQYF
D gene: TRBD2; CDR3 length: 16; J gene: TRBJ2-7; clone size: few; V gene: TRBV7-2; CDR3 DNA: TGTGCCAGCAGCTTAGGACTAGCGGGAGGGAGGGCCGAGCAGTACTTC; CDR3 protein: CASSLGLAGGRAEQYF
D gene: NA; CDR3 length: 12; J gene: TRBJ2-5; clone size: few; V gene: TRBV10-3; CDR3 DNA: TGTGCCATCAGTGAGGCCCAAGAGACCCAGTACTTC; CDR3 protein: CAISEAQETQYF
D gene: NA; CDR3 length: 18; J gene: TRBJ2-1; clone size: NA; V gene: TRBV7-8; CDR3 DNA: TGTGCCAGCAGCTTAGCCTTCAGCGGGTGGAGCTCCTACAATGAGCAGTTCTTC; CDR3 protein: CASSLAFSGWSSYNEQFF
D gene: NA; CDR3 length: 14; J gene: TRBJ2-3; clone size: few; V gene: TRBV20-1; CDR3 DNA: TGCAGTGCAGAGGGGAACCGCCGCACAGATACGCAGTATTTT; CDR3 protein: CSAEGNRRTDTQYF
D gene: TRBD1; CDR3 length: 15; J gene: TRBJ2-5; clone size: NA; V gene: TRBV19; CDR3 DNA: TGTGCCAGTAGTGCCCGACAGGGGATGGGGGAGACCCAGTACTTC; CDR3 protein: CASSARQGMGETQYF
D gene: TRBD1; CDR3 length: 12; J gene: TRBJ2-1; clone size: many; V gene: TRBV15; CDR3 DNA: TGTGCCCCTCTGGACAGGGGCAATGAGCAGTTCTTC; CDR3 protein: CAPLDRGNEQFF
D gene: TRBD1; CDR3 length: 17; J gene: TRBJ1-3; clone size: NA; V gene: TRBV11-2; CDR3 DNA: TGTGCCAGCAGCTTTGTTGGGGGACAGCACTCTGGAAACACCATATATTTT; CDR3 protein: CASSFVGGQHSGNTIYF